The 20 T cell receptor beta chains listed next were all sequenced from one sample in a study of T cell responses to AZD1222 COVID-19 vaccine. Assay: immunoSEQ multiplex PCR; the TCRdb copy retains only in-frame clones and omits some. This table has 170,000 or so clones, 90% appearing once. The source was peripheral blood, collected on day 0 of AZD1222 vaccination. Receptor source: an adult in good health.

The chain links TRBV7-9 to TRBJ1-4; 8 bases match TRBD1. There are 15 residues in the CDR3. The ends lost 5 bases at V and 6 bases at J; junction bases unmatched: 8. CDR1 is SEHNR and CDR2 is FQNEAQ in the germline V gene (reference sequence). The CDR3 reads CASSQPGGQDEKLFF. CDR3 nucleotides: TGTGCCAGCAGCCAGCCGGGGGGACAGGATGAAAAACTGTTTTTT.

V gene TRBV7-5 combines with J gene TRBJ1-5. TRBV7-5 is marked as a pseudogene. The CDR3 extends over 15 amino acids. The CDR3 protein is CARSLIREGNQPQHF. For the CDR3, the DNA is TGTGCCAGAAGCTTGATCAGGGAGGGCAATCAGCCCCAGCATTTT.

The chain recombines TRBV4-2 with TRBJ2-3, with 9 nucleotides matching TRBD2. V lost 0 bases, J lost 0 bases, and 7 bases stayed unmatched. From germline, CDR1 is LGHNA and CDR2 YNFKEQ. CDR3 length: 18 residues. CDR3 sequence reads: CASSQDLLAGSSTDTQYF. As DNA, the CDR3 is TGTGCCAGCAGCCAAGATCTTCTAGCGGGGTCTAGCACAGATACGCAGTATTTT.

This chain uses TRBV5-4 with TRBJ1-1, with a weak D call TRBD1 (5 bases). Per the germline V gene, CDR1 is SGHNT and CDR2 is YYREEE (reference sequence). The CDR3 covers 14 residues. Trimming removed 4 bases from V and 1 base from J, with 11 bases in between. CDR3 residues: CASSPGTQNTEAFF. CDR3 bases: TGTGCCAGCAGCCCCGGGACGCAGAACACTGAAGCTTTCTTT.

The CDR3 nucleotides are TGCAGCGTTGAAGTCGGGGAGCAGTACTTC. Translated, it gives CSVEVGEQYF. V usage is TRBV29-1 and J usage is TRBJ2-7; D remains unclear. This CDR3 region has 10 residues. Germline loops: CDR1 SQVTM, CDR2 ANQGSEA. Deletions cut 1 base from V and 7 bases from J, with 5 bases between.

This rearrangement joins TRBV6-5 to TRBJ1-1; D remains ambiguous. Germline V CDR1 and CDR2: MNHEY, SVGAGI. CDR3 length: 12 residues. Trimming took off 7 bases at V and 4 bases at J, with 10 bases between the two ends. CDR3: CASTDWGTEAFF. In DNA, the CDR3 is TGTGCCAGCACCGATTGGGGCACTGAAGCTTTCTTT.

J is TRBJ1-6 and V is TRBV9; tentative D call: TRBD1 (5 bases). CDR1 is SGDLS and CDR2 is YYNGEE in the germline V gene. This CDR3 has 15 amino acids. Trimming left V 3 bases short and J 0 bases short, with 7 bases between. The CDR3: CASSEQGSYNSPLHF. DNA of the CDR3: TGTGCCAGCAGCGAGCAGGGCTCCTATAATTCACCCCTCCACTTT.

The chain recombines TRBV6-2 or TRBV6-3 with TRBJ2-1; D is possibly TRBD2 (6 bases). Trimming left V 4 bases short and J 11 bases short, with 9 bases between. CDR3 size: 11 residues. The germline V gene encodes CDR1 MNHEY and CDR2 SVGEGT. CDR3 residues: CASSSEGQQFF. CDR3 in DNA: TGTGCCAGCAGTTCGGAGGGGCAGCAGTTCTTC.

The chain's CDR3 is CASSQDRAYYTF. The CDR3 bases are TGCGCCAGCAGCCAAGATAGGGCTTACTACACCTTC. The rearrangement joins TRBV4-3 to TRBJ1-2, with D hard to call. This CDR3 is built from 12 residues. Per the germline V gene, CDR1 is LGHNA and CDR2 is YSLEER. Trimming stripped 0 bases from V and 10 bases from J, with 9 bases between.

The chain links TRBV2 to TRBJ2-4; TRBD2 matches at 11 bases. Germline CDR1 is SNHLY and CDR2 is FYNNEI. This CDR3 contains 17 residues. Losses at the gene ends were 6 bases for V and 4 bases for J; bases not matched to a gene: 11. The CDR3 bases are TGTGCCAGCAGCAACCCCCGGACTAGCGGGCGGAAAAACATTCAGTACTTC. Translated: CASSNPRTSGRKNIQYF.

V usage is TRBV7-2 and J usage is TRBJ1-2; D may be TRBD1 (6 bases). The germline V gene encodes CDR1 SGHTA and CDR2 FQGNSA. The CDR3 is 15 residues long. Trimming cost V 5 bases and J 2 bases, with 15 bases left between them. The chain's CDR3 is CASSGGRERNYGYTF. The DNA for the CDR3 is TGTGCCAGCAGCGGGGGCCGGGAGAGAAACTATGGCTACACCTTC.

V is TRBV7-8 and J is TRBJ1-1; perhaps TRBD1 as D (5 bases). The CDR3 contains 16 residues. Trimming stripped 2 bases from V and 1 base from J, with 14 bases between. Germline V gene lookup returns CDR1 SGHVS and CDR2 FQNEAQ. The CDR3 spells CASSLTTAAGNTEAFF. The CDR3 nucleotides are TGTGCCAGCAGCTTAACGACAGCGGCAGGGAACACTGAAGCTTTCTTT.

V and J are TRBV11-2 and TRBJ2-7; 9 bases agree with TRBD1. This CDR3 is 15 amino acids long. Germline CDR1 is SGHAT and CDR2 is FQNNGV. Germline trimming cut 7 bases from V and 1 base from J; bases unmatched to any gene: 8. The CDR3 bases are TGTGCCAGCACCCCTGTGACAGGGGGTTCCTACGAGCAGTACTTC. Translating it yields CASTPVTGGSYEQYF.

The V gene is TRBV9, the J gene TRBJ1-1; 10 nucleotides align to TRBD1. V gave up 3 bases and J gave up 0 bases; unmatched junction bases: 5. CDR3 length equals 16 residues. Germline lookup yields CDR1 SGDLS and CDR2 YYNGEE. In DNA form, the CDR3 reads TGTGCCAGCAGCGCCCGGGACAGGGGCTTGAACACTGAAGCTTTCTTT. This codes for CASSARDRGLNTEAFF. The whole variable domain, filled in from reference TRBV9 and TRBJ1-1, reads DSGVTQTPKHLITATGQRVTLRCSPRSGDLSVYWYQQSLDQGLQFLIQYYNGEERAKGNILERFSAQQFPDLHSELNLSSLELGDSALYFCASSARDRGLNTEAFFGQGTRLTVV.

CDR3 sequence (DNA): TGCAGTGCTAGTGCCAGAAGTGAAAAACTGTTTTTT. Translating gives CSASARSEKLFF. V gene TRBV20-1 combines with J gene TRBJ1-4; D gene uncertain. Trimming pared 3 bases from V and 7 bases from J, leaving 9 bases between. Looked up from germline, CDR1 is DFQATT and CDR2 is SNEGSKA (reference sequence). The CDR3 has 12 residues.

The chain is built from TRBV5-1 and TRBJ1-1, with 7 bases identical to TRBD1. V trimming: 0 bases; J trimming: 6 bases; junction bases outside the gene matches: 11. Germline V CDR1 and CDR2: SGHRS, YFSETQ. This CDR3 spans 16 amino acids. CDR3 DNA sequence: TGCGCCAGCAGCTTGGTATTACAGATTCAGGGGGCTGAAGCTTTCTTT. Amino acids: CASSLVLQIQGAEAFF.

This clone was seen only once. V usage is TRBV9 and J usage is TRBJ2-3; TRBD2 agrees at 9 bases. V lost 1 base and J lost 2; bases outside the gene matches: 17. The V gene's germline CDR1 is SGDLS and CDR2 YYNGEE. The CDR3 contains 20 residues. Here the CDR3 reads CASSVSLAGRGGVSTDTQYF. CDR3 bases: TGTGCCAGCAGCGTATCCCTAGCGGGGAGAGGGGGGGTTTCCACAGATACGCAGTATTTT.

The chain carries TRBV6-5 and TRBJ1-1; possibly TRBD1 for D (5 bases). With 6 bases removed from V and 0 bases from J, the gap between germline ends came to 11 bases. This CDR3 contains 14 residues. The V gene's germline CDR1 is MNHEY and CDR2 SVGAGI. The CDR3 here is CASSGTFMNTEAFF. CDR3 nucleotide sequence: TGTGCCAGCAGCGGGACTTTCATGAACACTGAAGCTTTCTTT.

The genes are TRBV27 and TRBJ1-3, with 7 positions matching TRBD1. Looked up from germline, CDR1 is MNHEY and CDR2 is SMNVEV (reference sequence). J lost 0 bases, V lost 4 bases, and 9 bases had no gene match. CDR3 length: 17 residues. For the CDR3, the DNA is TGTGCCAGCAGTTCCCGGACAGGACGGAGCTCTGGAAACACCATATATTTT. As protein: CASSSRTGRSSGNTIYF.

This chain's CDR3 is CASSSSPVMNTEAFF. CDR3 DNA: TGTGCCAGCAGCTCTAGCCCGGTCATGAACACTGAAGCTTTCTTT. The chain employs TRBV9 and TRBJ1-1; no reliable D call. V was trimmed by 4 bases and J by 0 bases, leaving 13 bases between them. The CDR3 is made up of 15 amino acids. Per the germline V gene, CDR1 is SGDLS and CDR2 is YYNGEE.